Shown below are 16 T cell receptor beta chains from a single sample sequenced in a study of cytomegalovirus exposure and HLA in healthy donors. The PCR contained 60 Vbeta and 13 Jbeta primers. Assay: immunoSEQ multiplex PCR; the TCRdb copy retains only in-frame clones and omits some. Altogether around 140,000 clones are present, 82% being singletons, with the ten largest covering approximately 2.4%. The sequenced sample was PBMCs. Source of these receptors: a male donor in good health and CMV-seronegative.

This clone was recorded a few times. The gene calls are TRBV11-2 and TRBJ2-2; TRBD2 aligns across 7 bases. Germline values: CDR1 SGHAT, CDR2 FQNNGV. V dropped 1 base and J dropped 7; count of bases not matched to a gene: 6. The CDR3 is made up of 15 amino acids. CDR3 residues: CASSLGGSVGGELFF. The CDR3 region has the DNA TGTGCCAGCAGCTTAGGCGGGAGCGTTGGCGGGGAGCTGTTTTTT.

The chain uses TRBV7-3 and TRBJ2-1; 13 bases align to TRBD2. CDR3 length: 17 residues. V was pared by 5 bases and J by 2 bases, with 6 bases of the junction left unmatched. Germline-derived CDR1 and CDR2 are SGHTA and FQGTGA. CDR3 amino acids: CASSPPLAGGPYNEQFF. CDR3 nucleotide sequence: TGTGCCAGCAGCCCGCCACTAGCGGGAGGGCCCTACAATGAGCAGTTCTTC.

The chain is built from TRBV9 and TRBJ2-5; 8 bases align to TRBD2. The ends lost 0 bases at V and 7 bases at J; junction bases unmatched: 8. The CDR3 is 15 residues long. Germline lookup yields CDR1 SGDLS and CDR2 YYNGEE. As DNA, the CDR3 is TGTGCCAGCAGCGTAGCGGGGGGGGAGTTCGGGACCCAGTACTTC. Translation: CASSVAGGEFGTQYF.

This chain connects TRBV6-5 to TRBJ2-7, with D perhaps matching TRBD2 (5 bases). Trimming left V 3 bases short and J 1 base short, with 7 bases between. The CDR3 spans 13 residues. Germline V gene lookup returns CDR1 MNHEY and CDR2 SVGAGI. The chain's CDR3 is CASSYRESYEQYF. CDR3 nucleotides: TGTGCCAGCAGTTATCGGGAATCCTACGAGCAGTACTTC.

This clone was recorded once. The chain employs TRBV9 and TRBJ1-5; D is unresolved. CDR3 length equals 15 residues. The germline gives CDR1 SGDLS, CDR2 YYNGEE. V lost 0 bases and J 1 base, leaving 8 bases between the germline ends. The CDR3 DNA sequence: TGTGCCAGCAGCGTAGGAGGGTTAAGCAATCAGCCCCAGCATTTT. Translating gives CASSVGGLSNQPQHF. The full variable domain, completed using reference TRBV9 and TRBJ1-5, is DSGVTQTPKHLITATGQRVTLRCSPRSGDLSVYWYQQSLDQGLQFLIQYYNGEERAKGNILERFSAQQFPDLHSELNLSSLELGDSALYFCASSVGGLSNQPQHFGDGTRLSIL.

The rearrangement links TRBV6-5 to TRBJ2-1; 11 nucleotides match TRBD2. The CDR3 loop spans 15 amino acids. V lost 4 bases to trimming and J lost 9 bases; unmatched junction nucleotides: 8. The germline V gene encodes CDR1 MNHEY and CDR2 SVGAGI. Here the CDR3 reads CASSLVTSGSVEQFF. The DNA of the CDR3 is TGTGCCAGCAGTTTAGTTACTAGCGGGAGTGTTGAGCAGTTCTTC.

This clone was observed a few times. The rearrangement uses TRBV14 and TRBJ2-5; D is possibly TRBD1 (6 bases). V gave up 4 bases and J gave up 0 bases, with 9 bases separating them. The CDR3 runs to 14 residues. The germline CDR1 and CDR2 sequences are SGHDN and FVKESK. CDR3 coding DNA: TGTGCCAGCAGCCGGACAGTATACCAAGAGACCCAGTACTTC. Translation: CASSRTVYQETQYF.

V is TRBV7-2 and J is TRBJ2-7; possible D gene TRBD1, 6 bases. CDR3 length: 14 amino acids. Between the trimmed V and J ends, which lost 1 base and 5 bases, there was a span of 12 bases. The V gene's germline CDR1 is SGHTA and CDR2 FQGNSA. The CDR3 nucleotides are TGTGCCAGCAGCTTAGGGCAGGGGAATAACGAGCAGTACTTC. It translates to CASSLGQGNNEQYF.

The chain employs TRBV7-8 and TRBJ1-3; D is unresolved. The CDR3 runs to 15 residues. V was shortened by 4 bases and J by 4 bases, with 14 bases between the two germline ends. Per germline, CDR1 SGHVS and CDR2 FQNEAQ. For the CDR3, the DNA is TGTGCCAGCAGCTACTCCGAGGCTGTCGGAAACACCATATATTTT. Translated: CASSYSEAVGNTIYF.

Points on this clone: The junction departs from germline at one end; a sequencing error may be responsible. The chain is built from TRBV10-3 and TRBJ2-3; 7 positions agree with TRBD2. This CDR3 spans 16 amino acids. Germline lookup yields CDR1 ENHRY and CDR2 SYGVKD. The CDR3 DNA reads TGTGCCATCAGTAAGTCTAAGCGGGAATTCACAGATACGCAGTATTTT. Translated, it gives CAISKSKREFTDTQYF.

In this sample, this clone turned up a few times. The chain recombines TRBV28 with TRBJ1-1, with no clear D. Germline lookup yields CDR1 MDHEN and CDR2 SYDVKM. The V gene lost 5 bases and the J gene lost 0 bases, with 7 bases spanning the gap. The CDR3 is made up of 13 amino acids. CDR3 coding DNA: TGTGCCAGCAGTGCAAACTTGAACACTGAAGCTTTCTTT. It encodes CASSANLNTEAFF.

With regard to this clone: No DNA is shown, since the ends of the CDR3 on it are uncertain; the CDR3 is the one TCRdb lists. The chain uses TRBV21-1 and TRBJ2-7; the table's D call TRBD1 went unverified against the DNA. TRBV21-1 is deemed a pseudogene. The CDR3 has 18 amino acids, counting both end residues. The CDR3 region is CASSKVGRGSSSSYEQYF.

This clone was found once. The chain recombines TRBV2 with TRBJ2-7; the D gene is possibly TRBD1 (7 bases). This CDR3 has 13 residues. Trimming shortened V by 8 bases and J by 1 base, and 12 bases separated the two germline ends. CDR1 SNHLY and CDR2 FYNNEI come from the germline V gene. In DNA, the CDR3 is TGTGCCAGCGGGGGGACAGTATCCTACGAGCAGTACTTC. Its translation: CASGGTVSYEQYF.

This sequence joins TRBV6-6 and TRBJ1-2; unclear D gene. The CDR3 extends over 12 amino acids. Trimming took 2 bases from V and 8 from J, leaving 9 bases between them. In germline, CDR1 is MNHNY, CDR2 SVGAGI (reference sequence). CDR3 protein: CASSYGREGYTF. The CDR3 bases are TGTGCCAGCAGTTACGGGAGGGAAGGCTACACCTTC.

This CDR3 reads CARGTSGYEQYF. The CDR3 region has the DNA TGTGCCAGGGGGACTAGCGGCTACGAGCAGTACTTC. The gene calls are TRBV25-1 and TRBJ2-7, with 11 bases aligning to TRBD2. V trimming: 9 bases; J trimming: 3 bases; junction bases outside the gene matches: 1. The CDR3 consists of 12 residues. CDR1 MGHDK and CDR2 SYGVNS come from the germline V gene.

The gene calls are TRBV30 and TRBJ2-5; D is possibly TRBD2 (6 bases). Gene TRBJ2-7 matches the end of the DNA better, so the J call may be wrong. CDR1 and CDR2 (germline): GTSNPN, SVGIG (reference sequence). The CDR3 covers 13 residues. The CDR3 loop reads CAWSVMSGYEQYF. The CDR3 nucleotides are TGTGCCTGGAGTGTTATGAGCGGGTACGAGCAGTACTTC.